This T cell receptor (beta chain) was observed in a study of identical twins (dated by TCRdb to about 2016). Notes on the research overall: The study deep-sequenced TCR alpha and beta repertoires from monozygotic twins, unrelated adults of various ages and cord blood to test whether fetal clonotypes persist. To rule out contamination, replicate twin experiments were performed at different times with different library preparation protocols.

As to this clonotype: Its antigen is still unknown. No per-base quality is available; no much larger clone lies one base away.

Library construction relied on 5' RACE. Instrument on record: Illumina HiSeq 2000. A universal primer binding site was added through template switching, and the final cDNA carried a unique molecular identifier so that TCR cDNA molecules could be counted accurately. Specific primers in the conserved constant-segment region were used to synthesize first-strand cDNA for TCR alpha and beta chains. To control for contamination, every cDNA library was double barcoded, receiving both a SMART-Mk sample barcode and Illumina barcodes. TruSeq adapter sequences along with Illumina sample barcodes were introduced in two successive PCR steps. The TCR alpha and beta cDNA libraries were sequenced on the Illumina HiSeq platform using custom primers. Processing in the source paper ran as follows. MiGEC processed the raw reads to extract unique molecular identifiers, while MiXCR was used to determine the CDR3 positions. For each individual, recombination models were inferred using an EM algorithm with the repgenHMM and IGoR tools. Shared clonotypes were analyzed with the tcR package in R, and sharing was normalized by the product of cloneset sizes. Out-of-frame nonproductive sequences were analyzed to study raw recombination free of thymic and clonal selection effects. TCRdb cleaned the public reads at Q25 with fastp, built clones with MiXCR and kept in-frame beta chains. Every CDR3 protein is listed once, alongside the most common genes and DNA of its rows. For this entry, the V and J calls and clone size follow TCRdb and not the study's own pipeline. This sample holds over 600,000 distinct CDR3 sequences; less than 25% were observed only once. The top ten clones comprise about 4.3% of the sample.

Trimming accounts for 0 bases at V and 5 bases at J, while the number of junction bases matched to no gene is 4. From its cysteine to its phenylalanine, the CDR3 spans 14 amino acids. The only DNA kept is the CDR3, 42 bases in frame from the first base. The germline V gene specifies KGHSH as CDR1 and LQKENI as CDR2. Points the paper makes about the study in general: Because the same donors could not be followed over many years, the conclusions relied on cross-sectional statistical analysis. Compared with coincidental sharing between unrelated individuals, an excess of low generation-probability sequences was observed among out-of-frame TCR alpha sequences shared between twins. Fewer insertions were carried by abundant cord blood beta clonotypes, a similar but weaker trend appeared in young adult naive repertoires, and no such trend appeared in memory repertoires. Excess twin sharing in beta out-of-frame sequences was weaker because fewer shared sequences lowered the signal-to-noise ratio. Invariant T cells such as MAIT and iNKT could partly confound zero-insertion analyses, although diverse VJ usage argued against such confounding for most clonotypes. Recombination models systematically underestimated out-of-frame TCR alpha sharing in monozygotic twins but agreed with sharing between unrelated individuals.

Every donor was a healthy Caucasian. The twin cohort comprised three pairs of female monozygotic twins, all aged roughly 18 to 30 years. The RNA used for TCR libraries was isolated from peripheral blood mononuclear cells. The sample was also reused in another study, on T cells expressing NK-cell markers. As described in the second report: Eight or nine donors provided sorted CD3+CD56+NKG2C+, CD3+CD56+NKG2C- and CD3+CD56-NKG2C+ T-cell subsets, whose TCR beta-chain repertoires were profiled. Of the eight sequenced donors, seven were found to be HCMV-seropositive and one was found to be HCMV-seronegative. To restrict sorting to alphabetaTCR-expressing T cells, an anti-gammadeltaTCR antibody was added in several experiments. In more than 5 donors, the dominant CD3+CD56+NKG2C+ clonotypes ranked among the top 10 CD8+ clonotypes, making up roughly 1.0-7.0% of CD8+ T cells. Those dominant clonotypes were again the most abundant among CD3+CD56-NKG2C+ cells in four donors, at about 28.3-65%. Whether the expanded NKG2C-expressing T cell clones were specific for HCMV antigens was left unclear. Randomly selected healthy volunteers, three men and five women, were used as the eight sequenced donors. HCMV-specific IgG was detected in serum with a commercial ELISA kit to determine HCMV serostatus. Bulk peripheral blood T-cell repertoires were additionally sequenced from unsorted PBMC for several donors. MIGEC handled demultiplexing of the reads and grouping by UMI, while MiTCR was used to assemble and quantify clonotypes. To exclude erroneous sequences, any TCR cDNA sequence not supported by at least two reads was discarded. The tcR package was used for downstream repertoire analysis, and clonotypes were matched between fractions using CDR3 nucleotide sequence together with V segment. VDJmatch was used to annotate antigen specificity against VDJdb, with one amino acid substitution in CDR3 permitted.

Input material: PBMCs. Recombination connected TRBV18 to TRBJ2-7; 7 central bases correspond to TRBD1. This TCR derives from a woman aged 18 to 35 in good health. Here is the DNA: TGTGCCAGCTCACCACCGGGACAGACAGACGAGCAGTACTTC. Its coded protein is CASSPPGQTDEQYF.